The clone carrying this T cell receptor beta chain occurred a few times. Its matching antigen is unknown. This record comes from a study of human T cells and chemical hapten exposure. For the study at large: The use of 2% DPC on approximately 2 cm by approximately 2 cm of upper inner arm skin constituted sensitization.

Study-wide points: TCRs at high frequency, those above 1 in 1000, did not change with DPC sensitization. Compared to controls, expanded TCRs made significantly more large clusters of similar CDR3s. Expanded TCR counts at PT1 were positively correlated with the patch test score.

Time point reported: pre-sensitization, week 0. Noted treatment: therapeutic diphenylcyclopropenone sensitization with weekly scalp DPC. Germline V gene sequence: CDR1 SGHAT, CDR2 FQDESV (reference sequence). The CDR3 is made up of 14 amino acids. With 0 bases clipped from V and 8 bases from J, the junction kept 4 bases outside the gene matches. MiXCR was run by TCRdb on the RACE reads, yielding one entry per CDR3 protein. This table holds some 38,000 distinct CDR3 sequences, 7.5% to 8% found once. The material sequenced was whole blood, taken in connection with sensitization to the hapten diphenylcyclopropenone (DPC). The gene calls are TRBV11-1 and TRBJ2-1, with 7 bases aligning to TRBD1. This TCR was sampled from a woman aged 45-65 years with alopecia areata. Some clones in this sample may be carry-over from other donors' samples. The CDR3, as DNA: TGTGCCAGCAGCTTAGCGCTGGGACAGCATGAGCAGTTCTTC. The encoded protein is CASSLALGQHEQFF.